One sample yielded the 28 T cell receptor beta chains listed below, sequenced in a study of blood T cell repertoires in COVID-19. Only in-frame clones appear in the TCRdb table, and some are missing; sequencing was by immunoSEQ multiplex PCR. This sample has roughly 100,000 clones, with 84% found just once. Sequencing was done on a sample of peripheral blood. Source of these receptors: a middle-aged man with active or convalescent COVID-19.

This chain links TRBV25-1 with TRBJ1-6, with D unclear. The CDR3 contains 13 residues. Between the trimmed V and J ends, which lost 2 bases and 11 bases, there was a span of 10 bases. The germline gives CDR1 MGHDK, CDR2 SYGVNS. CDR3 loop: CASSEPGLTPLHF. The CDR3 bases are TGTGCCAGCAGTGAACCAGGACTTACACCCCTCCACTTT.

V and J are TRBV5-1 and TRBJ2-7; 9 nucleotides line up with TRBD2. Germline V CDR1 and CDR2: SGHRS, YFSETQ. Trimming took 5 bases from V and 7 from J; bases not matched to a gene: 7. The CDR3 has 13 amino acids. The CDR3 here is CASSSAGGLEQYF. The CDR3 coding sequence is TGCGCCAGCAGTTCTGCGGGGGGGCTTGAGCAGTACTTC.

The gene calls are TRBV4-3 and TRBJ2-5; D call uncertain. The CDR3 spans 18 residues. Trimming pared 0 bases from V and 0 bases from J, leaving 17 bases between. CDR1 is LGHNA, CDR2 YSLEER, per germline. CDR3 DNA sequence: TGCGCCAGCAGCCAAGATTATATGGCCACCACTAACCAAGAGACCCAGTACTTC. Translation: CASSQDYMATTNQETQYF.

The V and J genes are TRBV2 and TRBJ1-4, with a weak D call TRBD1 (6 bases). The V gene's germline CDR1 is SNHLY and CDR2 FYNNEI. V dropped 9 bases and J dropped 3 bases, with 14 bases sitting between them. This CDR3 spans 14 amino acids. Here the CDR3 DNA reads TGTGCCAGGCGTTCCAGGGGTCCTAATGAAAAACTGTTTTTT. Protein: CARRSRGPNEKLFF.

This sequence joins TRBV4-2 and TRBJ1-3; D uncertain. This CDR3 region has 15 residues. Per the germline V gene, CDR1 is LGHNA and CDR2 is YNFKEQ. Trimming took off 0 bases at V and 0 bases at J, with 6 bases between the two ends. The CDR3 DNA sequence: TGTGCCAGCAGCCAAGACGCCAGCTCTGGAAACACCATATATTTT. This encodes CASSQDASSGNTIYF.

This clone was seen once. The CDR3 DNA follows: TGTGCCAGTAGTGACGACAGGGGCTCGGGAAACACCATATATTTT. It is translated as CASSDDRGSGNTIYF. The chain carries TRBV19 and TRBJ1-3, with 8 bases aligning to TRBD1. This CDR3 is 15 amino acids long. V shed 5 bases and J 4 bases; nucleotides not matched to a gene: 7. In germline, CDR1 is LNHDA, CDR2 SQIVND (reference sequence).

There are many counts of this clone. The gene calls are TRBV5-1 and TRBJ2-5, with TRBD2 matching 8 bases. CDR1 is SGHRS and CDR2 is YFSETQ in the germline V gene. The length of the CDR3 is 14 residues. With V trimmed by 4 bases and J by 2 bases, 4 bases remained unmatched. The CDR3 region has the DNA TGCGCCAGCAGCCATACTAGCGGACAAGAGACCCAGTACTTC. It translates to CASSHTSGQETQYF.

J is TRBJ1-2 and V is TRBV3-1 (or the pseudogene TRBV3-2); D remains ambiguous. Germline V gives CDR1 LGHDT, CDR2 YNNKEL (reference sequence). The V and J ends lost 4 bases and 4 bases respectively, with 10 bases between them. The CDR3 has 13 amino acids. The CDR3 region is CASSLGRSYGYTF. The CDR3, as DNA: TGTGCCAGCAGCCTAGGGAGATCCTATGGCTACACCTTC.

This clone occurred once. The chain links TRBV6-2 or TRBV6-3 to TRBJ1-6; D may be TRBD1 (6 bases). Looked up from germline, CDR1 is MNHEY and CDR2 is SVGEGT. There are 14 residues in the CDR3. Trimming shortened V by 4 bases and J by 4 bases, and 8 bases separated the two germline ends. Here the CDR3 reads CASSSTGYNSPLHF. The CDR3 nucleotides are TGTGCCAGCAGTTCCACAGGGTATAATTCACCCCTCCACTTT.

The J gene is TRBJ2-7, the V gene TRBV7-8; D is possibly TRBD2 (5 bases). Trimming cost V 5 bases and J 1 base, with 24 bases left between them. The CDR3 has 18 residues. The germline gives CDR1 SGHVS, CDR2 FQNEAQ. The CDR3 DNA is TGTGCCAGCAGCCCCGCCCCGGCAGGAGGAAGGAGTTCCTACGAGCAGTACTTC. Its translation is CASSPAPAGGRSSYEQYF.

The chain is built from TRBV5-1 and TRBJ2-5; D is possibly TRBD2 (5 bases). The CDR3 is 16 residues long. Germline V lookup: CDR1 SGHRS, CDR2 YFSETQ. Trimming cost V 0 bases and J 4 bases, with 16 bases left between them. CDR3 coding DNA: TGCGCCAGCAGCTTGGCGGCTAGCATAGGTGGAGAGACCCAGTACTTC. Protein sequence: CASSLAASIGGETQYF. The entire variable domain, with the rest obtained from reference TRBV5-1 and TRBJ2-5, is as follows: KAGVTQTPRYLIKTRGQQVTLSCSPISGHRSVSWYQQTPGQGLQFLFEYFSETQRNKGNFPGRFSGRQFSNSRSEMNVSTLELGDSALYLCASSLAASIGGETQYFGPGTRLLVL.

The CDR3 region is CASRPGSTDEKLFF. CDR3 sequence (DNA): TGTGCCAGCAGGCCGGGGTCTACGGATGAAAAACTGTTTTTT. V is TRBV6-5 and J is TRBJ1-4; D call uncertain. Per germline, CDR1 MNHEY and CDR2 SVGAGI. V dropped 6 bases and J dropped 6 bases, with 14 bases sitting between them. The CDR3 consists of 14 residues.

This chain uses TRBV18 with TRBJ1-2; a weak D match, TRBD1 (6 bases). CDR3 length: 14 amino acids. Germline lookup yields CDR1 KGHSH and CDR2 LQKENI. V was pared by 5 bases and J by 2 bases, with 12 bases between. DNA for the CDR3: TGTGCCAGCTCATCATTGGACAGCAACTATGGCTACACCTTC. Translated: CASSSLDSNYGYTF.

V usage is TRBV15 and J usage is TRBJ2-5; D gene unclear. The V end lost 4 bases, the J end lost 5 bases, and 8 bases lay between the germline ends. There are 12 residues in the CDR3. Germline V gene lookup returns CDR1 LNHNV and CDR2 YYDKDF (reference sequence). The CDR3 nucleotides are TGTGCCACCAGCACGGAGAGGGAGACCCAGTACTTC. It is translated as CATSTERETQYF. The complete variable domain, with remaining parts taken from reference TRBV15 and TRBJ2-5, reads DAMVIQNPRYQVTQFGKPVTLSCSQTLNHNVMYWYQQKSSQAPKLLFHYYDKDFNNEADTPDNFQSRRPNTSFCFLDIRSPGLGDTAMYLCATSTERETQYFGPGTRLLVL.

The CDR3 sequence is CASSETSGGPLRSNEQFF. The CDR3 DNA reads TGTGCCAGCAGTGAAACTAGCGGGGGACCCCTAAGGAGTAATGAGCAGTTCTTC. The genes are TRBV6-4 and TRBJ2-1; TRBD2 agrees at 11 bases. The CDR3 loop spans 18 amino acids. Trimming at V came to 3 bases and at J to 7 bases, leaving 14 bases not matched to a gene. Germline values: CDR1 MRHNA, CDR2 SNTAGT.

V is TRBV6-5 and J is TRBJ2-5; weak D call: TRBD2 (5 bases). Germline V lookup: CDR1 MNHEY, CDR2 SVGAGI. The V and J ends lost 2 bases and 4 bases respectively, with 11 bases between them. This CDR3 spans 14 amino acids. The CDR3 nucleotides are TGTGCCAGCAGTTACGGAGGTTCCCGAGAGACCCAGTACTTC. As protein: CASSYGGSRETQYF.

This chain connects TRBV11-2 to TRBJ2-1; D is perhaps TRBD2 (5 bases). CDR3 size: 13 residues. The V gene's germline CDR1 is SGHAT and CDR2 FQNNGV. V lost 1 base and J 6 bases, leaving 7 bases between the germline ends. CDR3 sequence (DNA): TGTGCCAGCAGCTTAGGAGCGGCCAATGAGCAGTTCTTC. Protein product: CASSLGAANEQFF.

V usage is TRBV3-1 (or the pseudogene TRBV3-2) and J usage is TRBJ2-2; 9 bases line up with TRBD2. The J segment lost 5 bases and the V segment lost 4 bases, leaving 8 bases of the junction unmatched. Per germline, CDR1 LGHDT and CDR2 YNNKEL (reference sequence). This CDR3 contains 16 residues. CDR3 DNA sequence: TGTGCCAGCAGCCGCGGGACTAGCCCTTTTACCGGGGAGCTGTTTTTT. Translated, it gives CASSRGTSPFTGELFF.

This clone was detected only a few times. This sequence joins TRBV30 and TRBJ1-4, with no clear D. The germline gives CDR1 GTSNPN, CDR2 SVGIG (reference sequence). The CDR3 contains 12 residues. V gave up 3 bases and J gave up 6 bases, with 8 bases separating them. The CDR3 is CAWSPGDEKLFF. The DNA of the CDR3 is TGTGCCTGGAGCCCAGGTGATGAAAAACTGTTTTTT. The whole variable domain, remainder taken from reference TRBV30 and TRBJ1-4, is SQTIHQWPATLVQPVGSPLSLECTVEGTSNPNLYWYRQAAGRGLQLLFYSVGIGQISSEVPQNLSASRPQDRQFILSSKKLLLSDSGFYLCAWSPGDEKLFFGSGTQLSVL.

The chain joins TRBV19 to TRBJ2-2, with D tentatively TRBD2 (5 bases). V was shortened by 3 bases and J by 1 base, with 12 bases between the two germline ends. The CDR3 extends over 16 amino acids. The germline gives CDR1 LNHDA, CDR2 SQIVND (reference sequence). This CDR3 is CASSIGSYKNTGELFF. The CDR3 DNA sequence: TGTGCCAGTAGTATTGGGAGCTACAAGAACACCGGGGAGCTGTTTTTT.

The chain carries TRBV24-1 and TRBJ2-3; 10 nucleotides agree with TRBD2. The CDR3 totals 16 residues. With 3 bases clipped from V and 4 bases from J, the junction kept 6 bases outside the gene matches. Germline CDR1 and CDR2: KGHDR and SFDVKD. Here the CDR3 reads CATSDRSGGVADTQYF. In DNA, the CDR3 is TGTGCCACCAGTGATAGAAGCGGGGGGGTCGCAGATACGCAGTATTTT.

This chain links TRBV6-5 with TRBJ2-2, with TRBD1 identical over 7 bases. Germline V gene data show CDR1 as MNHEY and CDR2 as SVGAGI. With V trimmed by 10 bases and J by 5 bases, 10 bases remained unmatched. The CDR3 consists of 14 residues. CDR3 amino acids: CAIRDRKGTGELFF. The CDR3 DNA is TGTGCCATCCGGGACAGAAAAGGAACCGGGGAGCTGTTTTTT.

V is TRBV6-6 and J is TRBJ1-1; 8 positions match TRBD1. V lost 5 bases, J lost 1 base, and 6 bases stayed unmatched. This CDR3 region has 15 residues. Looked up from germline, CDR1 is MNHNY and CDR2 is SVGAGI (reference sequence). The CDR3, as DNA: TGTGCCAGCAGTGACAGGGGCGGAAGGAACACTGAAGCTTTCTTT. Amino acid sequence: CASSDRGGRNTEAFF.

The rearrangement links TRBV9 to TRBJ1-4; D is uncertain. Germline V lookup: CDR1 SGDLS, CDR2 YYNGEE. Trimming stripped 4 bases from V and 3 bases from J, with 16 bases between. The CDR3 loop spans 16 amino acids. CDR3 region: CASSLDVGEPNEKLFF. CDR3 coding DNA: TGTGCCAGCAGCTTAGACGTCGGGGAACCTAATGAAAAACTGTTTTTT.

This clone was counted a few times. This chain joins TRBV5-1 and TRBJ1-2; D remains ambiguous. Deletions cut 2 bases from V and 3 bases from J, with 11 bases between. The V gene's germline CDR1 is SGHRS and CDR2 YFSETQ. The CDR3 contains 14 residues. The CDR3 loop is CASSFYGQDYGYTF. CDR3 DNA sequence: TGCGCCAGCAGCTTTTATGGGCAAGACTATGGCTACACCTTC. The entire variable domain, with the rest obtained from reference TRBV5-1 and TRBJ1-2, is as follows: KAGVTQTPRYLIKTRGQQVTLSCSPISGHRSVSWYQQTPGQGLQFLFEYFSETQRNKGNFPGRFSGRQFSNSRSEMNVSTLELGDSALYLCASSFYGQDYGYTFGSGTRLTVV.

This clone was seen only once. CDR3 sequence: CASSLEASGGFREQFF. CDR3 DNA: TGTGCCAGCAGCTTAGAGGCTAGCGGGGGTTTCAGAGAGCAGTTCTTC. The V gene is TRBV7-2, the J gene TRBJ2-1; 10 bases map to TRBD2. The CDR3 sequence is 16 residues long. Germline-derived CDR1 and CDR2 are SGHTA and FQGNSA. After removal of 1 base from V and 10 bases from J, the junction contained 10 bases not matched to a gene.

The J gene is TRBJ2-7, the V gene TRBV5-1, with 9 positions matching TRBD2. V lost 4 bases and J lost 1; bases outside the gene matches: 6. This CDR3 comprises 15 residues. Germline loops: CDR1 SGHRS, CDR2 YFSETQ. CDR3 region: CASSPPLAGSYEQYF. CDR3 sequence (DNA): TGCGCCAGCAGCCCCCCCCTAGCGGGGTCCTACGAGCAGTACTTC.

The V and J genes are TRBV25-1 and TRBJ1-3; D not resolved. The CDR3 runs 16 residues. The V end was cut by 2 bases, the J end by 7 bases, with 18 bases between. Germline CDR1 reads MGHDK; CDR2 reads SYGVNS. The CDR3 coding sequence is TGTGCCAGCAGTGAAATCCGGGGAGCTCGCCGTAACACCATATATTTT. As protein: CASSEIRGARRNTIYF.